Listed below are T cell receptor beta chains from one sample, sequenced in a study of T cell repertoires in cytomegalovirus infection. TCRdb passed the reads through MiXCR, listing each CDR3 protein once. The sample has just under 550,000 distinct CDR3 sequences; more than 25% are singletons. Specimen: PBMCs. The receptors were gathered from a human donor in good health (CMV status not recorded). Some clones in this sample may be carry-over from other donors' samples. Each CDR3 is given with its conserved first and last residue. The order of the fields is J gene, clone size, D gene, V gene, CDR3 DNA, CDR3 protein. The D gene is left open where the match is weak. The size entry is marked missing in some rows and otherwise reads once, few, many or a size class.

j_call: TRBJ2-7
clone_size: NA
d_call: NA
v_call: TRBV3-1
cdr3_nt: TGTGCCAGCAGCTACCCGGGCGGCAGCTCCTACGAGCAGTACTTC
cdr3_aa: CASSYPGGSSYEQYF

j_call: TRBJ1-5
clone_size: few
d_call: TRBD1
v_call: TRBV27
cdr3_nt: TGTGCCAGCAGCCCGGGACAGGGTCTATATAGCAATCAGCCCCAGCATTTT
cdr3_aa: CASSPGQGLYSNQPQHF

j_call: TRBJ2-3
clone_size: few
d_call: NA
v_call: TRBV7-8
cdr3_nt: TGTGCCAGCAAATTAGGACTGACTAGCACAGATACGCAGTATTTT
cdr3_aa: CASKLGLTSTDTQYF

j_call: TRBJ2-7
clone_size: NA
d_call: NA
v_call: TRBV7-2
cdr3_nt: TGTGCCAGCAGCTTTAGCCAGGGCCCAGGGTACGAGCAGTACTTC
cdr3_aa: CASSFSQGPGYEQYF

j_call: TRBJ2-2
clone_size: few
d_call: NA
v_call: TRBV29-1
cdr3_nt: TGCAGCGCCGCGACTGGGAACACCGGGGAGCTGTTTTTT
cdr3_aa: CSAATGNTGELFF

j_call: TRBJ1-5
clone_size: NA
d_call: NA
v_call: TRBV29-1
cdr3_nt: TGCAGCGTTTCCAGCAATCAGCCCCAGCATTTT
cdr3_aa: CSVSSNQPQHF

j_call: TRBJ2-5
clone_size: few
d_call: NA
v_call: TRBV7-2
cdr3_nt: TGTGCCAGCAGCTTAAGGAGGATGGAGACCCAGTACTTC
cdr3_aa: CASSLRRMETQYF

j_call: TRBJ2-1
clone_size: NA
d_call: NA
v_call: TRBV2
cdr3_nt: TGTGCCAGCGTGCCTGGGTGGGGCAATGAGCAGTTCTTC
cdr3_aa: CASVPGWGNEQFF

j_call: TRBJ2-3
clone_size: few
d_call: NA
v_call: TRBV19
cdr3_nt: TGTGCCAGTAGTATCCCGGGCCCAAAAGAAGATACGCAGTATTTT
cdr3_aa: CASSIPGPKEDTQYF

j_call: TRBJ2-7
clone_size: NA
d_call: NA
v_call: TRBV6-2/TRBV6-3
cdr3_nt: TGTGCCAGCAGTTCAGCCTCCTACTCTGGGGAGCAGTACTTC
cdr3_aa: CASSSASYSGEQYF

j_call: TRBJ2-3
clone_size: many
d_call: TRBD2
v_call: TRBV7-2
cdr3_nt: TGTGCCAGCCTATCGGGCGGGGGAGATACGCAGTATTTT
cdr3_aa: CASLSGGGDTQYF

j_call: TRBJ2-1
clone_size: many
d_call: NA
v_call: TRBV7-2
cdr3_nt: TGTGCCAGCAGCTTGGGACCCGGGTACAATGAGCAGTTCTTC
cdr3_aa: CASSLGPGYNEQFF

j_call: TRBJ2-1
clone_size: NA
d_call: TRBD1
v_call: TRBV20-1
cdr3_nt: TGCAGTGCTAGAGGGACAGGTAGCTCCTACAATGAGCAGTTCTTC
cdr3_aa: CSARGTGSSYNEQFF

j_call: TRBJ2-2
clone_size: NA
d_call: TRBD1
v_call: TRBV12-3/TRBV12-4
cdr3_nt: TGTGCCAGCAGTCCCTGGACAGGGTACGGGGAGCTGTTTTTT
cdr3_aa: CASSPWTGYGELFF

j_call: TRBJ1-6
clone_size: few
d_call: TRBD1
v_call: TRBV15
cdr3_nt: TGTGCCACCAGCAGAGGAAACCGGGACAGGAATTCACCCCTCCACTTT
cdr3_aa: CATSRGNRDRNSPLHF

j_call: TRBJ2-5
clone_size: few
d_call: NA
v_call: TRBV11-2
cdr3_nt: TGTGCCAGCAGCACCCTACCGGGGGCGGGAGAGACCCAGTACTTC
cdr3_aa: CASSTLPGAGETQYF

j_call: TRBJ1-1
clone_size: few
d_call: NA
v_call: TRBV7-9
cdr3_nt: TGTGCCAGCAGCTTAGAGGGATGGAACACTGAAGCTTTCTTT
cdr3_aa: CASSLEGWNTEAFF

j_call: TRBJ2-1
clone_size: NA
d_call: TRBD2
v_call: TRBV5-1
cdr3_nt: TGCGCCAGCAGCTCGGGACTAGCGGGAGGGATCGATTACAATGAGCAGTTCTTC
cdr3_aa: CASSSGLAGGIDYNEQFF